Detailed here is one TCR beta chain. Germline CDR1 is MNHEY and CDR2 is SVGAGI. The V end lost 5 bases, the J end lost 0 bases, and 7 bases lay between the germline ends. The length of the CDR3 is 13 residues. TCRdb keeps only in-frame clones here, not all; method: immunoSEQ multiplex PCR. The sample holds over 2 million clones, approximately 94% seen once. Naive CD8 isolation took CD45RO-negative cells positively selected for CCR7 and excluded terminally differentiated effector memory CD45RA+ cells. This specimen belongs to a study of shared clonotypes between healthy human individuals. Sequencing was performed on naive CD8+ T cells sorted from blood. The sequence came from a man aged 18 to 35 in good health. V gene TRBV6-5 combines with J gene TRBJ1-1; unclear D gene. CDR3 DNA sequence: TGTGCCAGCAGTGAGACGGTGAACACTGAAGCTTTCTTT. Its translation: CASSETVNTEAFF.